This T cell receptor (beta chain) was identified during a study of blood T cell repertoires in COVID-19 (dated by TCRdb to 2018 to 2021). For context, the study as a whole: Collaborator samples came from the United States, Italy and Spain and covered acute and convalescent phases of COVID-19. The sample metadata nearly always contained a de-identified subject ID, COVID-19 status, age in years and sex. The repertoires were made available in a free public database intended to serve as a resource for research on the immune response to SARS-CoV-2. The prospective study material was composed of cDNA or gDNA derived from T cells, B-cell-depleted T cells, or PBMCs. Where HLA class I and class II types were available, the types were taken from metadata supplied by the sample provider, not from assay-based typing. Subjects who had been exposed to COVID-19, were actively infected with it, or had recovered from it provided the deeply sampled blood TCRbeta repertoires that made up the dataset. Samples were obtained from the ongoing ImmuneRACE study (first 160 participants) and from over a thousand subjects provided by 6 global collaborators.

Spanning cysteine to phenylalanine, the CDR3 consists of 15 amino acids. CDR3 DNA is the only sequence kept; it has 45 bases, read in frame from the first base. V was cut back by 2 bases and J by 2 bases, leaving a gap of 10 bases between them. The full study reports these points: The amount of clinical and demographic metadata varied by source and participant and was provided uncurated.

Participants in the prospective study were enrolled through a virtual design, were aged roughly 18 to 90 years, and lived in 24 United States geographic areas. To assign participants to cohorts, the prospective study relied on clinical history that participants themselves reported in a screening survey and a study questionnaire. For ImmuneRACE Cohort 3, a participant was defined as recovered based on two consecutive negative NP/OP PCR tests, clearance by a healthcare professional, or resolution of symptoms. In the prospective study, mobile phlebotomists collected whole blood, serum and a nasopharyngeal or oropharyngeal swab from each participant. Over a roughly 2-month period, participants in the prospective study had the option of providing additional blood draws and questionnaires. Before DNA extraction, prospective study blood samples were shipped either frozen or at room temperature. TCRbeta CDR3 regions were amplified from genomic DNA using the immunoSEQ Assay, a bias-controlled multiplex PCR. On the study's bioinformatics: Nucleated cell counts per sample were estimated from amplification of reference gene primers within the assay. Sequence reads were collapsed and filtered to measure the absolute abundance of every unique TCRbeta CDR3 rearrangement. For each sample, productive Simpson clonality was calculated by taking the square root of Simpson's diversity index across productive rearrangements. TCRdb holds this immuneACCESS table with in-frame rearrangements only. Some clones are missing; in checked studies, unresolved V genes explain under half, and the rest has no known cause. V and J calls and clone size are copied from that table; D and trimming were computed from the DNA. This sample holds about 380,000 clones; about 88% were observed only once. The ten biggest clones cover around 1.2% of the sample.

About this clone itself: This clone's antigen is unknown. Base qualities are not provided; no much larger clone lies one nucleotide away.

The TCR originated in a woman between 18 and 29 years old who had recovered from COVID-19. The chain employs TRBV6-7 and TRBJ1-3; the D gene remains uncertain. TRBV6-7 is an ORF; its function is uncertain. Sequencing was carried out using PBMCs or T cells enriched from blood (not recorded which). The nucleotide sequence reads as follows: TGTGCCAGCAGTTACGTACAGAGTCCTGGAAACACCATATATTTT. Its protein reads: CASSYVQSPGNTIYF.